The source of this T cell receptor beta chain is a study of CD8 T cells in Susac syndrome. The V gene lost 5 bases and the J gene lost 4 bases, with 17 bases spanning the gap. The CDR3 spans 15 residues. Germline CDR1 MNHEY, CDR2 SVGEGT. Random hexamers primed reverse transcription of roughly 0.5 to 1 ug RNA. Across 54 Vbeta and 13 Jbeta, immunoSEQ multiplex PCR amplified TCR beta CDR3. TCRdb analysed the immunoSEQ multiplex PCR reads with MiXCR anew, one entry per CDR3 protein. The profile shows 150,000 to 200,000 distinct CDR3 sequences, about 93% of them singletons. Sequencing of TCR beta, carried out with a high-throughput approach, was applied to CD8+ and CD4+ T cells from the blood. In contrast to the negatively isolated CD8+ and CD4+ T cells, TEMRA cells were FACS-enriched.

This chain uses TRBV6-2 or TRBV6-3 with TRBJ1-1, with D possibly being TRBD1 (6 bases). Sequencing was performed on CD4+ T cells from PBMCs. This receptor was taken from a human donor in good health. CDR3 protein: CASSTNHREGTEAFF. In nucleotides, the CDR3 is TGTGCCAGCAGTACAAACCACAGGGAAGGCACTGAAGCTTTCTTT.